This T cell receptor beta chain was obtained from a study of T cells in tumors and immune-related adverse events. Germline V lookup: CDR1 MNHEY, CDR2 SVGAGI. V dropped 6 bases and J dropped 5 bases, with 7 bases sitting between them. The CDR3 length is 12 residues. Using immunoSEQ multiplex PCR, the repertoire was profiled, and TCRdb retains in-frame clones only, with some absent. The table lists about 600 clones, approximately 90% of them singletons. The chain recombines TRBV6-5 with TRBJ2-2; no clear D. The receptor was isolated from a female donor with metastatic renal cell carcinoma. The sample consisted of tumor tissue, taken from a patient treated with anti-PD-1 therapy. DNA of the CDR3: TGTGCCAGCAGGCTTGGGACCGGGGAGCTGTTTTTT. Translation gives CASRLGTGELFF.